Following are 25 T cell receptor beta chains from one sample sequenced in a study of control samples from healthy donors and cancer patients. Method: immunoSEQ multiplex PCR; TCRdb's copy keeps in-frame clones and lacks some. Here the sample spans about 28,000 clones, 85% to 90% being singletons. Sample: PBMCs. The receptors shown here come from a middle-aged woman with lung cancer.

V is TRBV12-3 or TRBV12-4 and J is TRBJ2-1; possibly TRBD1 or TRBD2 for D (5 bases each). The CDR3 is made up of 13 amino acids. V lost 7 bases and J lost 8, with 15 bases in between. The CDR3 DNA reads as TGTGCCAGCAACCGGGGCTACGGAGATGAGCAGTTCTTC. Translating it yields CASNRGYGDEQFF.

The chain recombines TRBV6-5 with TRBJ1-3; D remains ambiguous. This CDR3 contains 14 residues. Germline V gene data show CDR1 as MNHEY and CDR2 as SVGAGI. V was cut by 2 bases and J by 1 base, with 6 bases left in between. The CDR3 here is CASSYSISGNTIYF. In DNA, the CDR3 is TGTGCCAGCAGTTACAGTATTTCTGGAAACACCATATATTTT.

For the CDR3, the DNA is TGTGCCACCAGCATGGGAAGCACAGATACGCAGTATTTT. This gives the protein CATSMGSTDTQYF. The genes are TRBV15 and TRBJ2-3; D gene unclear. CDR1 and CDR2 (germline): LNHNV, YYDKDF (reference sequence). V lost 4 bases and J 0 bases, leaving 5 bases between the germline ends. The CDR3 covers 13 residues.

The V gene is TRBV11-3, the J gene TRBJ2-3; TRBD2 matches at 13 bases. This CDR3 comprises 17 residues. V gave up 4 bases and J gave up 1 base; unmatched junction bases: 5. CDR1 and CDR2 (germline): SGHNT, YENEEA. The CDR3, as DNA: TGTGCCAGCAGCTCCATCGGGACTAGCGGGGGCACAGATACGCAGTATTTT. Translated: CASSSIGTSGGTDTQYF.

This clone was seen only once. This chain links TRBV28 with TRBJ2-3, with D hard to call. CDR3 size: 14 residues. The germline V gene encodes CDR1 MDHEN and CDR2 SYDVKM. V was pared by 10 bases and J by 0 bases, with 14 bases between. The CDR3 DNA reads TGTGCCACCGGAAGAACGACTAGCACAGATACGCAGTATTTT. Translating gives CATGRTTSTDTQYF. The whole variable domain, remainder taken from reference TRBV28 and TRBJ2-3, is DVKVTQSSRYLVKRTGEKVFLECVQDMDHENMFWYRQDPGLGLRLIYFSYDVKMKEKGDIPEGYSVSREKKERFSLILESASTNQTSMYLCATGRTTSTDTQYFGPGTRLTVL.

Written as DNA, the CDR3 is TGTGCCAGTAGTGCCCTTCTAACCCGGGGGGGCGGCGGGGAGCTGTTTTTT. This translates into CASSALLTRGGGGELFF. This chain links TRBV19 with TRBJ2-2; 8 bases are a match to TRBD2. Germline lookup yields CDR1 LNHDA and CDR2 SQIVND (reference sequence). J lost 7 bases, V lost 5 bases, and 15 bases had no gene match. This CDR3 is 17 amino acids long.

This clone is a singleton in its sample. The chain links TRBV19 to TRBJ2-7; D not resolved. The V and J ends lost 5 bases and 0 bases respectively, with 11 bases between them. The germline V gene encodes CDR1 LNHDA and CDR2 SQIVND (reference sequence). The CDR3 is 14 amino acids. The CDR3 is CASSLGPASYEQYF. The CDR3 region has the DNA TGTGCCAGTAGTCTAGGTCCTGCCTCCTACGAGCAGTACTTC.

The CDR3 region is CASSLAAVREQFF. DNA of the CDR3: TGTGCCAGCAGTTTAGCAGCGGTAAGGGAGCAGTTCTTC. The V call is TRBV12-3 or TRBV12-4, the J call TRBJ2-1; TRBD2 might be the D (5 bases). V was trimmed by 0 bases and J by 10 bases, leaving 10 bases between them. This CDR3 contains 13 residues.

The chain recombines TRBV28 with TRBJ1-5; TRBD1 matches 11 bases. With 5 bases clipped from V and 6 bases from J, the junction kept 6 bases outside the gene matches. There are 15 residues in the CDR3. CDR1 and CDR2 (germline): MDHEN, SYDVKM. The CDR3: CASSPGQGATQPQHF. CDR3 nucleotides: TGTGCCAGCAGTCCAGGACAGGGGGCGACTCAGCCCCAGCATTTT. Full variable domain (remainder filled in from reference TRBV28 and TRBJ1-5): DVKVTQSSRYLVKRTGEKVFLECVQDMDHENMFWYRQDPGLGLRLIYFSYDVKMKEKGDIPEGYSVSREKKERFSLILESASTNQTSMYLCASSPGQGATQPQHFGDGTRLSIL.

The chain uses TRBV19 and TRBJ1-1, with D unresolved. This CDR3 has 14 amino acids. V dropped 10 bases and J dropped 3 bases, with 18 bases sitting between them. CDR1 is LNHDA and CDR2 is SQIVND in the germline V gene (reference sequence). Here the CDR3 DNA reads TGTGCCACGCCATTCTTACCGTCGGACACTGAAGCTTTCTTT. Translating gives CATPFLPSDTEAFF.

CDR3 in DNA: TGTGCCAGCAGTTACTCGAAGGGAAACGGCTACACCTTC. This gives the protein CASSYSKGNGYTF. The chain employs TRBV6-2 or TRBV6-3 and TRBJ1-2; D is unresolved. There are 13 residues in the CDR3. The V gene's germline CDR1 is MNHEY and CDR2 SVGEGT. V dropped 0 bases and J dropped 8 bases, with 10 bases sitting between them.

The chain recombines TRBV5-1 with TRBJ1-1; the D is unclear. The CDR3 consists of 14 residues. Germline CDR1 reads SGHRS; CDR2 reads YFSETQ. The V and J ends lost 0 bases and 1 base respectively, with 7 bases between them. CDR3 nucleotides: TGCGCCAGCAGCTTGGTAGCTGCGAACACTGAAGCTTTCTTT. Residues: CASSLVAANTEAFF.

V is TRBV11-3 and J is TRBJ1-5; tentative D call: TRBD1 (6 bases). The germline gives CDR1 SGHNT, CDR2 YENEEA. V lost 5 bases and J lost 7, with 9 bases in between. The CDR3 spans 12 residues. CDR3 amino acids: CASSRGGQPQHF. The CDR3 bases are TGTGCCAGCAGCCGCGGGGGCCAGCCCCAGCATTTT.

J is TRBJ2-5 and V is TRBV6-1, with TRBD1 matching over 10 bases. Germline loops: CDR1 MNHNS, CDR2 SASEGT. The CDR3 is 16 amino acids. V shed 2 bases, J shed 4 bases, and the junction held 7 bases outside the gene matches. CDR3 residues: CASSEMTGTGVETQYF. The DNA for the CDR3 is TGTGCCAGCAGTGAAATGACCGGGACAGGGGTAGAGACCCAGTACTTC.

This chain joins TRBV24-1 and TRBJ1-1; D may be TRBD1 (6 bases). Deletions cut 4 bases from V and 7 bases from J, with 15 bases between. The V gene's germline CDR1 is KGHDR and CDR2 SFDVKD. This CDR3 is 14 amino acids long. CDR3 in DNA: TGTGCCACCAGTGAAGCTAGGGGGTTTGGTGAAGCTTTCTTT. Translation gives CATSEARGFGEAFF.

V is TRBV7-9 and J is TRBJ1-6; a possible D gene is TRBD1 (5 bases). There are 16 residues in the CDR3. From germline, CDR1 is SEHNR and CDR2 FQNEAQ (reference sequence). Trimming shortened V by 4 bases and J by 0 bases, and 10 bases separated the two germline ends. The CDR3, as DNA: TGTGCCAGCAGCTCCAGGGCTAGCTCCTATAATTCACCCCTCCACTTT. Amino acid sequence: CASSSRASSYNSPLHF. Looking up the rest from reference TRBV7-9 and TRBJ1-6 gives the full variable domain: DTGVSQNPRHKITKRGQNVTFRCDPISEHNRLYWYRQTLGQGPEFLTYFQNEAQLEKSRLLSDRFSAERPKGSFSTLEIQRTEQGDSAMYLCASSSRASSYNSPLHFGNGTRLTVT.

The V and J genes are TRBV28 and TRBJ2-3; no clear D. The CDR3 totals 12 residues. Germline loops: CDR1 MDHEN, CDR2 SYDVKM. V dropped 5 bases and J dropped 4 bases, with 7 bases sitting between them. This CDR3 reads CASSLPSDTQYF. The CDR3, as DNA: TGTGCCAGCAGTCTCCCATCAGATACGCAGTATTTT.

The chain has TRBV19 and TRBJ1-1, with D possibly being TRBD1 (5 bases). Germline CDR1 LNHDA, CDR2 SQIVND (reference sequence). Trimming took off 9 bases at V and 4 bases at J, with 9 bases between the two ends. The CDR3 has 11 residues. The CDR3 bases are TGTGCCAGCAGGGTGGGCACTGAAGCTTTCTTT. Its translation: CASRVGTEAFF.

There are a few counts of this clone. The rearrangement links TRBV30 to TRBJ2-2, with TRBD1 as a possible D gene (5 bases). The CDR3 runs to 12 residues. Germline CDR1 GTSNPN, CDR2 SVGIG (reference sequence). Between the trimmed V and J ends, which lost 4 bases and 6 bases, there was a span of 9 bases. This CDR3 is CAWNRMAGELFF. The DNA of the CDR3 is TGTGCCTGGAACAGGATGGCCGGGGAGCTGTTTTTT.

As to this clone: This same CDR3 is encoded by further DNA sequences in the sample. The CDR3 DNA follows: TGTGCCAGCAGCTCGACAGGGGGAACTAATGAAAAACTGTTTTTT. Protein: CASSSTGGTNEKLFF. This chain joins TRBV7-2 and TRBJ1-4; 9 bases map to TRBD1. The length of the CDR3 is 15 residues. V shed 4 bases, J shed 1 base, and the junction held 1 base outside the gene matches. Germline V gene sequence: CDR1 SGHTA, CDR2 FQGNSA.

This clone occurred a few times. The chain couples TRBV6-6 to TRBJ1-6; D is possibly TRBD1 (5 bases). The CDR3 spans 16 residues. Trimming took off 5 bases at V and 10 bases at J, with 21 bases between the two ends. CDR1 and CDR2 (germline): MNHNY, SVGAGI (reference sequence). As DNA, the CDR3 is TGTGCCAGCAGTCAGGCCCCCCAGGAGCAGGGATCACCCCTCCACTTT. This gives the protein CASSQAPQEQGSPLHF.

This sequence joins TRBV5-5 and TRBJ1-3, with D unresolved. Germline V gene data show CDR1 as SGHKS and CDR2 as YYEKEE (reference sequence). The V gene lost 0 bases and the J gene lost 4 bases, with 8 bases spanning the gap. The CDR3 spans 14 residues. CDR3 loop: CASSLGVSGNTIYF. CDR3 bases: TGTGCCAGCAGCTTGGGGGTATCGGGAAACACCATATATTTT.

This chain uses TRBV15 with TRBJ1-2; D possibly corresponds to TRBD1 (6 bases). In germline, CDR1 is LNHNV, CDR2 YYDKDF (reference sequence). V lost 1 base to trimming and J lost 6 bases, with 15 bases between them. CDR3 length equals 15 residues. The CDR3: CATSRVRQEGNGYTF. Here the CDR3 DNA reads TGTGCCACCAGCAGAGTTCGACAGGAGGGCAATGGCTACACCTTC.

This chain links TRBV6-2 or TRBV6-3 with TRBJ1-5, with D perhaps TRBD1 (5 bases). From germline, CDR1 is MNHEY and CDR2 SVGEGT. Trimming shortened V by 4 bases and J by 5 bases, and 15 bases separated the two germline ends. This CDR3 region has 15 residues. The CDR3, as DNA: TGTGCCAGCAGTTCTCACTCGGGGGAGGATCAGCCCCAGCATTTT. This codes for CASSSHSGEDQPQHF.

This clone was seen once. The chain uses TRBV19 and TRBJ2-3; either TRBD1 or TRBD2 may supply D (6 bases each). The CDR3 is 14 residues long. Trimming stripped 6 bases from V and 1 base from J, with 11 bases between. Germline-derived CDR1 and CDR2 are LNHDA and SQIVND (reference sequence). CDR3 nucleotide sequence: TGTGCCAGTAGGACGAGGGGGGGCACAGATACGCAGTATTTT. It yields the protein CASRTRGGTDTQYF.